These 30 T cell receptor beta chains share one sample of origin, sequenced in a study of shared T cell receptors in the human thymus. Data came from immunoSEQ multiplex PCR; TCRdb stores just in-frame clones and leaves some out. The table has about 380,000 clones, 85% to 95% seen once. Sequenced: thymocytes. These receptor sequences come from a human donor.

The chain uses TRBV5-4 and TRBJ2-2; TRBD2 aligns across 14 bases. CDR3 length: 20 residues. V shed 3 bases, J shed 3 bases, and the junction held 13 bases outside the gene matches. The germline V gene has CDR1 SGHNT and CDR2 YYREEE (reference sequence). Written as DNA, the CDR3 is TGTGCCAGCAGCTCACCTCCGGGACTAGCGGGAGTTAAGGACACCGGGGAGCTGTTTTTT. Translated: CASSSPPGLAGVKDTGELFF.

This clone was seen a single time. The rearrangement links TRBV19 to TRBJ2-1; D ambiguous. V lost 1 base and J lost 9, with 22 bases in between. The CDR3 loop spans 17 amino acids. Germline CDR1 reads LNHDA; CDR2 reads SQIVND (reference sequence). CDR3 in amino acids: CASSIGPPEVAWGEQFF. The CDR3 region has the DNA TGTGCCAGTAGTATAGGCCCCCCCGAGGTAGCATGGGGTGAGCAGTTCTTC.

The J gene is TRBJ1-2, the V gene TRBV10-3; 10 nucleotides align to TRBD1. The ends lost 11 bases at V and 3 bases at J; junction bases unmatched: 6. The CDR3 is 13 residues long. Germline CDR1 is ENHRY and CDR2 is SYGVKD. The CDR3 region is CALGTGADYGYTF. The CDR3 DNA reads TGTGCCTTAGGGACAGGGGCAGACTATGGCTACACCTTC.

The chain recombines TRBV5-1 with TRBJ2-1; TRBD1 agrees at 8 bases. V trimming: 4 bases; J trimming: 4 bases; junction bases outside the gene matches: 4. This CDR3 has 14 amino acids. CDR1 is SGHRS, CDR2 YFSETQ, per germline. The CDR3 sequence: CASSPGQEYNEQFF. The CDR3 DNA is TGCGCCAGCAGCCCGGGACAGGAATACAATGAGCAGTTCTTC.

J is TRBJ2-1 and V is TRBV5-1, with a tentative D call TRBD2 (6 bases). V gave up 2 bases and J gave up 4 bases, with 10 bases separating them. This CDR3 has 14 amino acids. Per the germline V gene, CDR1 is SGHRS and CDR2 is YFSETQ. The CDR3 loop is CASSLSGTYNEQFF. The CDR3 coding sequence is TGCGCCAGCAGCTTATCCGGGACTTACAATGAGCAGTTCTTC.

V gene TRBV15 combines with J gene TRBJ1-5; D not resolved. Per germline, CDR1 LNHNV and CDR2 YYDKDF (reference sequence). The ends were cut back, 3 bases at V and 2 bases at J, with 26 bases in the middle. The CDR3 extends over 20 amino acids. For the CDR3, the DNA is TGTGCCACCAGCAGCCAAGAGACCGCCACGGCGCCGGTGGGCAATCAGCCCCAGCATTTT. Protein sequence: CATSSQETATAPVGNQPQHF. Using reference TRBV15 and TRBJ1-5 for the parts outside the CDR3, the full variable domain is DAMVIQNPRYQVTQFGKPVTLSCSQTLNHNVMYWYQQKSSQAPKLLFHYYDKDFNNEADTPDNFQSRRPNTSFCFLDIRSPGLGDTAMYLCATSSQETATAPVGNQPQHFGDGTRLSIL.

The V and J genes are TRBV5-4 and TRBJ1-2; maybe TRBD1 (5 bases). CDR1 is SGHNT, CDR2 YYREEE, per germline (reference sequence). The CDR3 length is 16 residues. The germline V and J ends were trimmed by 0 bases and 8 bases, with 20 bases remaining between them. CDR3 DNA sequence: TGTGCCAGCAGCTTGGGGGCAGGGTCGCCTAAAGGAGGCTACACCTTC. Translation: CASSLGAGSPKGGYTF.

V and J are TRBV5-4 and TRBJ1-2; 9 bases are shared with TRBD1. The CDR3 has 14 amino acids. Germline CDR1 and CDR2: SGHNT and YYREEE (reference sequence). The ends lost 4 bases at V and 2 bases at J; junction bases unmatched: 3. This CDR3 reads CASSADRGNYGYTF. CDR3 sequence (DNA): TGTGCCAGCAGCGCTGACAGGGGGAACTATGGCTACACCTTC.

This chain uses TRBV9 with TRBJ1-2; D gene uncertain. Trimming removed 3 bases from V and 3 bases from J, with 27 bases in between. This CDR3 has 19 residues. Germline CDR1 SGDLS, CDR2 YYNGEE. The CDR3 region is CASSALLDRGSPSYYGYTF. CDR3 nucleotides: TGTGCCAGCAGCGCTCTCCTGGACCGCGGGTCCCCATCTTACTATGGCTACACCTTC.

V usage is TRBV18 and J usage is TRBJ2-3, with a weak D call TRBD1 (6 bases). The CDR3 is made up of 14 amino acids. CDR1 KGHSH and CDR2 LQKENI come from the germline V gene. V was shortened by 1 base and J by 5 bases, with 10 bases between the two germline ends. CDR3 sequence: CASSPLVGGDTQYF. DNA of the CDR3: TGTGCCAGCTCACCACTCGTAGGGGGAGATACGCAGTATTTT. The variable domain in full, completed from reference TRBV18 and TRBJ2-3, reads NAGVMQNPRHLVRRRGQEARLRCSPMKGHSHVYWYRQLPEEGLKFMVYLQKENIIDESGMPKERFSAEFPKEGPSILRIQQVVRGDSAAYFCASSPLVGGDTQYFGPGTRLTVL.

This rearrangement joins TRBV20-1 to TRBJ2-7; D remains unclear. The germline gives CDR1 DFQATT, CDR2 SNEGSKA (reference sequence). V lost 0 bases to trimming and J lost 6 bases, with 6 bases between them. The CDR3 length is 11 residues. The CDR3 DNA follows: TGCAGTGCTAGAGACAGCCTCGAGCAGTACTTC. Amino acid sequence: CSARDSLEQYF.

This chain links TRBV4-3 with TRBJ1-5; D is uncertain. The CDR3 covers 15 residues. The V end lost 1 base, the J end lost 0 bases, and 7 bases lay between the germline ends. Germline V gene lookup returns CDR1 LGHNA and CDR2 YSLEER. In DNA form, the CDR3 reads TGCGCCAGCAGCCAAGTAATAGGTAGCAATCAGCCCCAGCATTTT. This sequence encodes CASSQVIGSNQPQHF.

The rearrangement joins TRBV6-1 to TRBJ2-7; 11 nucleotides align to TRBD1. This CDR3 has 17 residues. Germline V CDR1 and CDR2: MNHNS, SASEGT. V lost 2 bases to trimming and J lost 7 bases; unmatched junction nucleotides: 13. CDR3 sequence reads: CASSEPTGTGGLYEQYF. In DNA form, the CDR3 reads TGTGCCAGCAGTGAACCTACCGGGACAGGGGGGCTCTATGAGCAGTACTTC.

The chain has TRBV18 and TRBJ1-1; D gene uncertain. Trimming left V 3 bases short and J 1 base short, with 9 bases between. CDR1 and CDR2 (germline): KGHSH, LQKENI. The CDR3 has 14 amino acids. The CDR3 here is CASSPKGENTEAFF. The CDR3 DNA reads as TGTGCCAGCTCACCCAAAGGAGAGAACACTGAAGCTTTCTTT.

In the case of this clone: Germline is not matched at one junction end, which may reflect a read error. Here the CDR3 DNA reads TGTGCCAGCAGCCTAGCAGTAGGGGATGAGACCCAGTACTTC. Protein sequence: CASSLAVGDETQYF. The chain joins TRBV7-2 to TRBJ2-5; D tentatively fits TRBD1 or TRBD2 (5 bases each). The CDR3 extends over 14 amino acids. From germline, CDR1 is SGHTA and CDR2 FQGNSA.

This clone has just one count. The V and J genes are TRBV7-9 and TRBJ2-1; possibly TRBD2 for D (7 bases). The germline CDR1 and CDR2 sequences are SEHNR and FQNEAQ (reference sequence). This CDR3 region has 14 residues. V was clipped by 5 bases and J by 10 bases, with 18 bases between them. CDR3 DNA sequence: TGTGCCAGCAGCACCGATGCGGGGGCCCGGGAGCAGTTCTTC. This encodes CASSTDAGAREQFF.

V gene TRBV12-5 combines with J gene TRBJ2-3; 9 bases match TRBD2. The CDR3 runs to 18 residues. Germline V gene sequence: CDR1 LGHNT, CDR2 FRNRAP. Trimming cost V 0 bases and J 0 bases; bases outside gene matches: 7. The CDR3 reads CASGLVASGTASTDTQYF. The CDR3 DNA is TGTGCTAGTGGTTTGGTAGCTAGCGGGACCGCTAGCACAGATACGCAGTATTTT.

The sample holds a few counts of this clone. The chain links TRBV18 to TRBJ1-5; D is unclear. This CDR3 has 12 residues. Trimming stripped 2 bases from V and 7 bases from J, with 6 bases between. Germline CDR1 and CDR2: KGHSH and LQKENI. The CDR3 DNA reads TGTGCCAGCTCACCAGGTGGCCAGCCCCAGCATTTT. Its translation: CASSPGGQPQHF.

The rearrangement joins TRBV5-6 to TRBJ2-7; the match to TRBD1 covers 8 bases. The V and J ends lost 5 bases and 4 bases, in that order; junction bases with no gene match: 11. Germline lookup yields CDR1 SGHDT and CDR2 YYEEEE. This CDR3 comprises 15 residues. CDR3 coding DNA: TGTGCCAGCAGTTACGGACAGGGTGGTGGTTACGAGCAGTACTTC. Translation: CASSYGQGGGYEQYF.

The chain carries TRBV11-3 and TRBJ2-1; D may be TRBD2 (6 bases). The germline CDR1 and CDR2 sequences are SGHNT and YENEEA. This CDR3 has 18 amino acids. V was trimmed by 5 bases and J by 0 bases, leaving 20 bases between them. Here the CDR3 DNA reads TGTGCCAGCAGCCCCAGATGGGTAGCGGAGAGCTCCTACAATGAGCAGTTCTTC. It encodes CASSPRWVAESSYNEQFF.

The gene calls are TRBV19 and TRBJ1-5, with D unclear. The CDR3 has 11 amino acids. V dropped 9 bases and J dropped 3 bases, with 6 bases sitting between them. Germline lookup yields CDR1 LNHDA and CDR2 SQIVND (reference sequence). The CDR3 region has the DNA TGTGCCAGCCGGGACAATCAGCCCCAGCATTTT. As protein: CASRDNQPQHF.

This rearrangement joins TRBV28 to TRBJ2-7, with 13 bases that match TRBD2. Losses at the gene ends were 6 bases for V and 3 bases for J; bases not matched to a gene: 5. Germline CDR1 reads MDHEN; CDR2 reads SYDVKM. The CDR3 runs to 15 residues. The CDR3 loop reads CASSKLAGGGYEQYF. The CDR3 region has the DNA TGTGCCAGCAGCAAACTAGCGGGAGGGGGCTACGAGCAGTACTTC.

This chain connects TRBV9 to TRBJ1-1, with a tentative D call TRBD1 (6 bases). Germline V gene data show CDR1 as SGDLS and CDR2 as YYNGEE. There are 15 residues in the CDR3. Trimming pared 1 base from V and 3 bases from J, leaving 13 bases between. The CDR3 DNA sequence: TGTGCCAGCAGCGTAAGAACAGGGATGGACACTGAAGCTTTCTTT. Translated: CASSVRTGMDTEAFF.

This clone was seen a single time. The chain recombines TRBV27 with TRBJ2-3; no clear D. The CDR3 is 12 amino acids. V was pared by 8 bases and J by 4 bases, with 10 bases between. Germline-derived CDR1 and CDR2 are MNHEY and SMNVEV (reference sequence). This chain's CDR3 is CASRTRSDTQYF. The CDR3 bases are TGTGCCAGCCGGACGAGATCAGATACGCAGTATTTT.

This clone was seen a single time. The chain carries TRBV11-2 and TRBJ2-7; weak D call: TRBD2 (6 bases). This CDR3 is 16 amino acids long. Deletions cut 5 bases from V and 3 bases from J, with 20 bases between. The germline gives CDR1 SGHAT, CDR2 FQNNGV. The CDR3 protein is CASSPRPRGGIYEQYF. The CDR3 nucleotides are TGTGCCAGCAGCCCCCGCCCGCGAGGCGGGATCTACGAGCAGTACTTC. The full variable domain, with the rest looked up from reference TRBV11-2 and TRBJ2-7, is EAGVAQSPRYKIIEKRQSVAFWCNPISGHATLYWYQQILGQGPKLLIQFQNNGVVDDSQLPKDRFSAERLKGVDSTLKIQPAKLEDSAVYLCASSPRPRGGIYEQYFGPGTRLTVT.

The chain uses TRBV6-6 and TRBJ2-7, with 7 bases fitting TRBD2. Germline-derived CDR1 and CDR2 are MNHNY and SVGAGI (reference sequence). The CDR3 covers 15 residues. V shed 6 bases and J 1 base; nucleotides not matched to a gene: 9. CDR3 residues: CASRTVAGSSYEQYF. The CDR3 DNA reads TGTGCCAGCAGAACCGTAGCGGGCTCTTCCTACGAGCAGTACTTC.

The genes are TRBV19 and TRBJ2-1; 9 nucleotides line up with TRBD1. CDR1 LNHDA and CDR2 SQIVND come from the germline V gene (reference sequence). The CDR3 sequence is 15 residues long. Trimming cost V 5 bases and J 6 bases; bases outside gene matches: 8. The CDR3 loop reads CASSDKDRGFNEQFF. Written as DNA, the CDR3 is TGTGCCAGTAGTGATAAGGACAGGGGTTTCAATGAGCAGTTCTTC. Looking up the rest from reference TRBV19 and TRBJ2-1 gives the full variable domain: DGGITQSPKYLFRKEGQNVTLSCEQNLNHDAMYWYRQDPGQGLRLIYYSQIVNDFQKGDIAEGYSVSREKKESFPLTVTSAQKNPTAFYLCASSDKDRGFNEQFFGPGTRLTVL.

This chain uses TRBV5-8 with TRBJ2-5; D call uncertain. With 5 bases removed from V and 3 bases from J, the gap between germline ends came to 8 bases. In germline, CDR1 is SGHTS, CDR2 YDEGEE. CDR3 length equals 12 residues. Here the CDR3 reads CASRFDEETQYF. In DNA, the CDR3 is TGTGCCAGCAGGTTTGACGAAGAGACCCAGTACTTC.

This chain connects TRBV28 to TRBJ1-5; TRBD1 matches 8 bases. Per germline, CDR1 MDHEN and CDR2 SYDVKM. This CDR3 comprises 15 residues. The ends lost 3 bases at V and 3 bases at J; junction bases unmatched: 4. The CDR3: CASSFTQGDNQPQHF. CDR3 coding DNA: TGTGCCAGCAGTTTTACACAGGGGGACAATCAGCCCCAGCATTTT.

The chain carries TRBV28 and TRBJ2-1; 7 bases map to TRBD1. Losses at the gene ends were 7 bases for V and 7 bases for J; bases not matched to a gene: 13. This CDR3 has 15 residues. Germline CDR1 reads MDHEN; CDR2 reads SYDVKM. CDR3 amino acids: CASTWRKGARNEQFF. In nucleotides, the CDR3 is TGTGCCAGCACATGGCGTAAGGGGGCGCGTAATGAGCAGTTCTTC.